This TCR beta chain is from a study of response to subunit inactivated influenza vaccine (dated by TCRdb to the late 2010s). Regarding the research as a whole: The study used deep quantitative T cell receptor repertoire profiling to track responses to a trivalent subunit inactivated influenza vaccine.

Receptors were amplified or captured by RT-PCR. The reads were generated on an Illumina HiSeq 2500. Clones were called with MiXCR by TCRdb after fastp trimmed the public reads at Q25, and only in-frame beta chains were retained. Each CDR3 protein appears once, grouped with its most common genes and DNA. This sample is represented by some 200,000 distinct CDR3 sequences; approximately 12% of them were singletons. Over 25% of the sample comes from the top ten. In its sample, this clonotype was seen many times. Its antigen has not been determined. No base quality values were provided; no much bigger clone lies one nucleotide off. The germline V gene encodes CDR1 MGHDK and CDR2 SYGVNS. The CDR3 runs 14 residues from the cysteine to the phenylalanine. Only the CDR3 DNA is retained, 42 bases long and in frame from the first base. Trimming removed 4 bases from V and 5 bases from J, leaving 15 bases between the germline ends.

The study at large found these results: It was suggested by the authors that each seasonal influenza vaccination may recruit only a limited number of new T cells.

The sample also formed part of further work on T cells expressing NK-cell markers. The second paper states: 5'RACE template switching, by which a universal primer site and unique molecular identifiers were added, was used to make TCR beta cDNA libraries. Fewer than ten donors provided sorted CD3+CD56+NKG2C+, CD3+CD56+NKG2C- and CD3+CD56-NKG2C+ T-cell subsets, whose TCR beta-chain repertoires were profiled. Among the eight sequenced donors, seven were HCMV-seropositive and one was HCMV-seronegative. To restrict sorting to alphabetaTCR-expressing T cells, an anti-gammadeltaTCR antibody was added in several experiments. In six donors, the dominant CD3+CD56+NKG2C+ clonotypes were found to rank among the top 10 CD8+ clonotypes and to make up about 1.0-7.5% of CD8+ T cells. Those dominant clonotypes were again the most abundant among CD3+CD56-NKG2C+ cells in a few donors, at about 25-60.1%. It remained unclear whether the expanded NKG2C-expressing T cell clones were specific for HCMV antigens. The eight sequenced donors were randomly selected healthy volunteers, three men and five women. A commercial ELISA kit detecting HCMV-specific IgG in serum was used to determine HCMV serostatus. Peripheral blood mononuclear cells were isolated from blood by Ficoll density gradient centrifugation. CD4+ and CD8+ T cells were isolated from PBMC by magnetic immunoseparation with Miltenyi isolation kits. cDNA synthesis was primed from the TCR beta constant segment and was followed by two successive PCR amplification steps. Illumina HiSeq 2000/2500, MiSeq or NextSeq was used to sequence libraries as 2 x 150 bp reads. MIGEC handled demultiplexing of the reads and grouping by UMI, while MiTCR was used to assemble and quantify clonotypes. To exclude erroneous sequences, only TCR cDNA sequences supported by at least two reads were retained. The tcR package was used for downstream repertoire analysis, and clonotypes were matched across fractions by CDR3 nucleotide sequence plus V segment. Antigen specificity was annotated against VDJdb with VDJmatch, allowing one amino acid substitution in CDR3.

This material consisted of CD8+ T cells sorted from PBMCs, taken roughly 12 days after vaccination. The receptor's source is a man in his fifties or sixties who received an inactivated influenza vaccine. Donor details come from another sample of the same person, matched by shared clones. Recombination joined TRBV25-1 with TRBJ2-7; the D gene identity is not certain. The CDR3 region: CASSGKSWVDEQYF. The DNA is TGTGCCAGCAGTGGGAAGAGCTGGGTAGACGAGCAGTACTTC.